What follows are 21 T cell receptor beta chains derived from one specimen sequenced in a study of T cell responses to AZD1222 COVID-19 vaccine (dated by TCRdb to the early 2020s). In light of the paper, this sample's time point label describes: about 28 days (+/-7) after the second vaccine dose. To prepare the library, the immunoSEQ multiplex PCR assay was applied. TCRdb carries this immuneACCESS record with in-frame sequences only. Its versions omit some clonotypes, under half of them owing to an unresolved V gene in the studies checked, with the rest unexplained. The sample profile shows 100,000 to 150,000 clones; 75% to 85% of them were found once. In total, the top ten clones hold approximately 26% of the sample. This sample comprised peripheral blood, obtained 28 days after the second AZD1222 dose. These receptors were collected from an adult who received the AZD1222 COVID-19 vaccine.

CDR3 protein: CATSRRGNTEAFF. The DNA of the CDR3 is TGTGCCACCAGCCGCCGGGGGAACACTGAAGCTTTCTTT. The chain uses TRBV24-1 and TRBJ1-1, with unresolved D. The germline V and J ends were trimmed by 7 bases and 1 base, with 9 bases remaining between them. Per germline, CDR1 KGHDR and CDR2 SFDVKD. This CDR3 has 13 residues.

The CDR3 spells CASRSQGTTGELFF. The CDR3 DNA follows: TGCGCCAGCCGGAGTCAGGGTACCACCGGGGAGCTGTTTTTT. The gene calls are TRBV5-1 and TRBJ2-2; maybe TRBD1 (5 bases). This CDR3 comprises 14 residues. The V end was cut by 7 bases, the J end by 4 bases, with 14 bases between. Germline CDR1 SGHRS, CDR2 YFSETQ.

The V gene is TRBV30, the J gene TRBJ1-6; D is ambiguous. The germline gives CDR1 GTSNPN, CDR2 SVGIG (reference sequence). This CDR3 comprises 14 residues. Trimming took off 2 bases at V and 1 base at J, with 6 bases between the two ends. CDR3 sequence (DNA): TGTGCCTGGAGTTCTGGATCCTATAATTCACCCCTCCACTTT. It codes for CAWSSGSYNSPLHF.

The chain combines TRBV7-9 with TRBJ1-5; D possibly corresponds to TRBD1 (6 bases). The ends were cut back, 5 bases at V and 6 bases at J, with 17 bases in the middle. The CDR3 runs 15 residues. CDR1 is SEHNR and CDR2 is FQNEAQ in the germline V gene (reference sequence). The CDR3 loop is CASSPGGGPSQPQHF. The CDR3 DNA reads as TGTGCCAGCAGCCCCGGCGGGGGCCCAAGTCAGCCCCAGCATTTT.

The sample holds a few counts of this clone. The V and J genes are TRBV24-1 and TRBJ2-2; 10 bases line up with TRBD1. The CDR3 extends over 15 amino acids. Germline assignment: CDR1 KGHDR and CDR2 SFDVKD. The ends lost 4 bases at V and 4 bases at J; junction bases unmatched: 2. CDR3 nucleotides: TGTGCCACCAGTGAATGGGACAGGGGCACCGGGGAGCTGTTTTTT. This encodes CATSEWDRGTGELFF.

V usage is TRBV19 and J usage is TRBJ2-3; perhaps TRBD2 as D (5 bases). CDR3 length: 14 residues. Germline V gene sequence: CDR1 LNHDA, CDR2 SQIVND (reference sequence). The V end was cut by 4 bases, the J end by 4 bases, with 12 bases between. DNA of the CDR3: TGTGCCAGTAGTACCCCTGGGAGCGCAGATACGCAGTATTTT. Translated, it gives CASSTPGSADTQYF.

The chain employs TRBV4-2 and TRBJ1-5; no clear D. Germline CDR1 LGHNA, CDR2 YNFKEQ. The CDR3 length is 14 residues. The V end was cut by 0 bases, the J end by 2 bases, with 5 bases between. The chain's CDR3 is CASSQDWGNQPQHF. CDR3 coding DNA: TGTGCCAGCAGCCAAGATTGGGGCAATCAGCCCCAGCATTTT.

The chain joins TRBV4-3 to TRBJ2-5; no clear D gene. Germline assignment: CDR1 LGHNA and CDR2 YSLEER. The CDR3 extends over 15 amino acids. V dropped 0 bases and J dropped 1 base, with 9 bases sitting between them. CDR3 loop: CASSQEARFQETQYF. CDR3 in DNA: TGCGCCAGCAGCCAAGAGGCCAGGTTCCAAGAGACCCAGTACTTC.

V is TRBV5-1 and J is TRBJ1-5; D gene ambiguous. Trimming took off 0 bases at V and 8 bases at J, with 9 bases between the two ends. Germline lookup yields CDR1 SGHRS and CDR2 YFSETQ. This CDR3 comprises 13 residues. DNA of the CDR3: TGCGCCAGCAGCTTGGGAGGAGGAAAGCCCCAGCATTTT. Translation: CASSLGGGKPQHF.

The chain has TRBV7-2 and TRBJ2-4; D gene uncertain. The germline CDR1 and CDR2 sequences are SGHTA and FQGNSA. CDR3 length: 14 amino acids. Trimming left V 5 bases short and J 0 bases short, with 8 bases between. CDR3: CASSLGLAKNIQYF. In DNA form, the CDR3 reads TGTGCCAGCAGCCTGGGCCTAGCCAAAAACATTCAGTACTTC.

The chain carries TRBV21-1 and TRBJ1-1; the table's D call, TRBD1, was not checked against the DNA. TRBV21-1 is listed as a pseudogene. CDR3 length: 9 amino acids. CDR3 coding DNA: TGTGCCAGCCTTAGGACAACTTTCTTT. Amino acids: CASLRTTFF.

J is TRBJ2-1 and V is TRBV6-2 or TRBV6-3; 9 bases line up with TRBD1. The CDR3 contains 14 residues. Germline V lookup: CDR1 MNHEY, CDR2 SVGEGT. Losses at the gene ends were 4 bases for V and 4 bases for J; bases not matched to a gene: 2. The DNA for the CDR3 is TGTGCCAGCAGTTCACAGGGGGCATACAATGAGCAGTTCTTC. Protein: CASSSQGAYNEQFF.

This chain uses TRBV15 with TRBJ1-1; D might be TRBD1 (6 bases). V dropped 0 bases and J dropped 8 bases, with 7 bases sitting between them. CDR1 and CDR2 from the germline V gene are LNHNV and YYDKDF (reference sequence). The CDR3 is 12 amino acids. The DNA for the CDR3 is TGTGCCACCAGCAGAGAGAGGGGGGAAGCTTTCTTT. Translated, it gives CATSRERGEAFF. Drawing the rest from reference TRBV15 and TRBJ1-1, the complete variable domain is DAMVIQNPRYQVTQFGKPVTLSCSQTLNHNVMYWYQQKSSQAPKLLFHYYDKDFNNEADTPDNFQSRRPNTSFCFLDIRSPGLGDTAMYLCATSRERGEAFFGQGTRLTVV.

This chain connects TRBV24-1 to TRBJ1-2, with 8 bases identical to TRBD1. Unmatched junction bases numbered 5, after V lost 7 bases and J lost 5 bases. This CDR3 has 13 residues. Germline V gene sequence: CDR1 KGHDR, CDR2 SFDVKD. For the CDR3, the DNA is TGTGCCACCAGGGATACAGGGGGTTATGGCTACACCTTC. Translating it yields CATRDTGGYGYTF.

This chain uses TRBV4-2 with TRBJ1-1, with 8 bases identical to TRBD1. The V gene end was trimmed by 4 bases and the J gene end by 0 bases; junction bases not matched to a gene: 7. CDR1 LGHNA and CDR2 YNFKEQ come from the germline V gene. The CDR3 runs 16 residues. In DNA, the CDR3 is TGTGCCAGCAGCCCGAGACAGGGGACAATGAACACTGAAGCTTTCTTT. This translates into CASSPRQGTMNTEAFF.

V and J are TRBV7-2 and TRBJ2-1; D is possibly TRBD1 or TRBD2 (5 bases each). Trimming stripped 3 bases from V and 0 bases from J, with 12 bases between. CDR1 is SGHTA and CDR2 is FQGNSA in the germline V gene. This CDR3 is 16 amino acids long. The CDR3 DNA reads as TGTGCCAGCAGCTTGAGGGGTCAGAGCTCCTACAATGAGCAGTTCTTC. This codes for CASSLRGQSSYNEQFF.

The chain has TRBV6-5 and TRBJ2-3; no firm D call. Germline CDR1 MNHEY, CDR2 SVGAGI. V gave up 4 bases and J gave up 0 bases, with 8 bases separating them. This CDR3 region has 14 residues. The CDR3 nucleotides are TGTGCCAGCAGTTGGGCAGTCAGCACAGATACGCAGTATTTT. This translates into CASSWAVSTDTQYF.

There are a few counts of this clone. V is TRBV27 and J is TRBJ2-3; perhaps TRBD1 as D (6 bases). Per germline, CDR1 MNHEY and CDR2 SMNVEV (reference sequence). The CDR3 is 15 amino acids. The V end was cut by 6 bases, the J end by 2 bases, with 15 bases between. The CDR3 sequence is CASSNRQATTDTQYF. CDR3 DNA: TGTGCCAGCAGCAATAGACAGGCCACCACAGATACGCAGTATTTT.

As DNA, the CDR3 is TGTGCCAGCAGCGCCTGGGATCTTCCACGGGAGCAGTACTTC. As protein: CASSAWDLPREQYF. The V call is TRBV9, the J call TRBJ2-7; D gene unclear. The CDR3 spans 14 residues. CDR1 SGDLS and CDR2 YYNGEE come from the germline V gene. V lost 3 bases and J 7 bases, leaving 17 bases between the germline ends. Looking up the rest from reference TRBV9 and TRBJ2-7 gives the full variable domain: DSGVTQTPKHLITATGQRVTLRCSPRSGDLSVYWYQQSLDQGLQFLIQYYNGEERAKGNILERFSAQQFPDLHSELNLSSLELGDSALYFCASSAWDLPREQYFGPGTRLTVT.

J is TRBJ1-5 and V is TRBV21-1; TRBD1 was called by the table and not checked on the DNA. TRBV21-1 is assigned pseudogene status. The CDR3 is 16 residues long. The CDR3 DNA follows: TGTGCCAGCGGGGACAGGGGGCCATATAGCAATCAGCCCCAGCATTTT. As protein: CASGDRGPYSNQPQHF.

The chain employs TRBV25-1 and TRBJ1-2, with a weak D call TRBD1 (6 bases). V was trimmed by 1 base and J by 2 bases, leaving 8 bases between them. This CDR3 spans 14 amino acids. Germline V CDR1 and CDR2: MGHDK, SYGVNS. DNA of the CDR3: TGTGCCAGCAGTGAATTGCAGGGGAACTATGGCTACACCTTC. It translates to CASSELQGNYGYTF.